This TCR beta chain was retrieved from a study of CD8 T cells in ankylosing spondylitis. Study-wide results and caveats: A subset of motif variants has previously been described in the synovial fluid and blood of reactive arthritis. A motif of eight highly homologous TCR beta variants was seen as apparently characteristic of ankylosing spondylitis blood. As reported, disease-linked clones showed significant enrichment in matched ankylosing spondylitis synovial fluid.

Making use of molecular barcodes, quantitative 5'-RACE generated TCR beta libraries. MiXCR, applied by TCRdb to the 5' RACE reads, yields one record per CDR3 protein. The sample lists around 890,000 distinct CDR3 sequences; approximately 12% were seen once. This CDR3 spans 16 amino acids. Trimming pared 0 bases from V and 1 base from J, leaving 9 bases between. Germline V lookup: CDR1 SGHTA, CDR2 FQGNSA. This clonotype has more than one count but fewer than ten. Its antigen is still unknown. Sequenced: blood, either unsorted or a sorted T cell fraction (not recorded which). The source is a male donor with ankylosing spondylitis. The rearrangement uses TRBV7-2 and TRBJ2-2; weak D call: TRBD1 (5 bases). CDR3 sequence (DNA): TGTGCCAGCAGCTTAGCGAGAGGACAGAACACCGGGGAGCTGTTTTTT. As protein: CASSLARGQNTGELFF.